The sample holds many counts of the clone carrying this T cell receptor beta chain. Authors' data handling: Per-sample TCR counts ranged from about 20,000 to 700,000, median roughly 96,000. TCRdb redid the calling of the RACE reads with MiXCR, one entry per CDR3 protein. TCRdb's processing, not the study's, gives the V and J calls here. The sample comprises 110,000 to 150,000 distinct CDR3 sequences, about an eighth of which are singletons, and roughly 1.4% rests with the top ten. The time point: patch test 2, 6 weeks after DPC sensitization. Treatment meaning: therapeutic diphenylcyclopropenone sensitization with weekly scalp DPC. Samples of blood were obtained prior to the application of each patch test. This entry is derived from a study of human T cells and chemical hapten exposure. Study in general: The study lasted approximately 25 weeks, and patients were dosed weekly with diphenylcyclopropenone on the scalp throughout.

The ends were cut back, 5 bases at V and 0 bases at J, with 11 bases in the middle. The CDR3 runs to 15 residues. The TCR originated in a woman in her 50s with alopecia areata. Some clones in this sample may be carry-over from other donors' samples. Here the sequenced sample was whole blood, taken in connection with sensitization to the hapten diphenylcyclopropenone (DPC). The chain is built from TRBV12-3 or TRBV12-4 and TRBJ1-3, with D unresolved. CDR3 amino acids: CASSPRSFSGNTIYF. DNA for the CDR3: TGTGCCAGCAGTCCCAGGTCCTTCTCTGGAAACACCATATATTTT.